This is a list of T cell receptor beta chains from one sample in a study of cytomegalovirus exposure and HLA in healthy donors. Sequenced by immunoSEQ multiplex PCR; TCRdb stores in-frame clones only, minus some. The repertoire holds about 110,000 clones, 65% to 80% seen once, with under 6.5% in the top ten. The sample consisted of PBMCs. These receptors were obtained from a woman aged 50 to 60 in good health and CMV-seropositive. Each CDR3 is given with its conserved first and last residue. Each record gives: D gene, clone size, J gene, V gene, CDR3 protein, CDR3 DNA. The D gene is left open where the match is weak. For some rows the clone size is stated as once, few or many, or as a class when expanded; others skip it.

d_gene: NA; abundance: NA; j_gene: TRBJ2-3; v_gene: TRBV18; CDR3aa: CASSLLPGDTQYF; CDR3nt: TGTGCCAGCTCACTGCTGCCCGGGGATACGCAGTATTTT
d_gene: NA; abundance: NA; j_gene: TRBJ1-4; v_gene: TRBV6-5; CDR3aa: CASSYRRFRGSEKLFF; CDR3nt: TGTGCCAGCAGTTACCGTCGTTTCAGGGGTAGTGAAAAACTGTTTTTT
d_gene: NA; abundance: NA; j_gene: TRBJ2-5; v_gene: TRBV7-9; CDR3aa: CASSLPQGREETQYF; CDR3nt: TGTGCCAGCAGCCTCCCGCAGGGGCGGGAAGAGACCCAGTACTTC
d_gene: NA; abundance: NA; j_gene: TRBJ1-1; v_gene: TRBV9; CDR3aa: CASSVLQGMNTEAFF; CDR3nt: TGTGCCAGCAGCGTACTTCAGGGGATGAACACTGAAGCTTTCTTT
d_gene: NA; abundance: few; j_gene: TRBJ2-6; v_gene: TRBV14; CDR3aa: CASSQERVPVGANVLTF; CDR3nt: TGTGCCAGCAGCCAAGAGAGGGTCCCCGTCGGGGCCAACGTCCTGACTTTC
d_gene: TRBD1; abundance: NA; j_gene: TRBJ1-5; v_gene: TRBV7-9; CDR3aa: CASSLRDRGPQPQHF; CDR3nt: TGTGCCAGCAGCCTCCGTGACAGGGGGCCTCAGCCCCAGCATTTT
d_gene: NA; abundance: NA; j_gene: TRBJ1-5; v_gene: TRBV5-1; CDR3aa: CASSLGQNQPQHF; CDR3nt: TGCGCCAGCAGCTTGGGGCAGAATCAGCCCCAGCATTTT
d_gene: TRBD1; abundance: NA; j_gene: TRBJ1-3; v_gene: TRBV5-1; CDR3aa: CASSLARAGQSSGNTIYF; CDR3nt: TGCGCCAGCAGCTTGGCCAGGGCGGGACAGAGCTCTGGAAACACCATATATTTT
d_gene: NA; abundance: NA; j_gene: TRBJ1-2; v_gene: TRBV5-1; CDR3aa: CASSLGSSYGYTF; CDR3nt: TGTGCCAGCAGCTTGGGAAGTAGCTATGGCTACACCTTC
d_gene: NA; abundance: NA; j_gene: TRBJ1-2; v_gene: TRBV7-9; CDR3aa: CASSLAGPPPNYGYTF; CDR3nt: TGTGCCAGCAGCTTAGCGGGCCCTCCCCCTAACTATGGCTACACCTTC
d_gene: NA; abundance: NA; j_gene: TRBJ2-2; v_gene: TRBV28; CDR3aa: CASSLSGSTSGELFF; CDR3nt: TGTGCCAGCAGCCTTTCCGGGTCAACGTCCGGGGAGCTGTTTTTT
d_gene: NA; abundance: few; j_gene: TRBJ1-3; v_gene: TRBV19; CDR3aa: CASRLGGSGNTIYF; CDR3nt: TGTGCCAGTAGGTTGGGGGGCTCTGGAAACACCATATATTTT
d_gene: NA; abundance: NA; j_gene: TRBJ1-1; v_gene: TRBV9; CDR3aa: CASSVEAGGSRSGNTEAFF; CDR3nt: TGTGCCAGCAGCGTAGAAGCTGGGGGCAGTCGATCGGGGAACACTGAAGCTTTCTTT
d_gene: NA; abundance: NA; j_gene: TRBJ2-7; v_gene: TRBV11-2; CDR3aa: CASSFEGGAYEQYF; CDR3nt: TGTGCCAGCAGCTTTGAAGGGGGGGCCTACGAGCAGTACTTC
d_gene: NA; abundance: NA; j_gene: TRBJ1-2; v_gene: TRBV6-5; CDR3aa: CASSYSKAGADGYTF; CDR3nt: TGTGCCAGCAGTTACTCGAAGGCAGGGGCCGATGGCTACACCTTC
d_gene: NA; abundance: once; j_gene: TRBJ2-2; v_gene: TRBV4-1; CDR3aa: CASSRGGASGELFF; CDR3nt: TGCGCCAGCAGCCGCGGAGGGGCGTCAGGGGAGCTGTTTTTT
d_gene: NA; abundance: NA; j_gene: TRBJ2-3; v_gene: TRBV5-1; CDR3aa: CASSSGILDTQYF; CDR3nt: TGCGCCAGCAGCTCGGGGATCCTGGATACGCAGTATTTT
d_gene: NA; abundance: few; j_gene: TRBJ1-6; v_gene: TRBV4-3; CDR3aa: CASSQEVAGHNSPLHF; CDR3nt: TGCGCCAGCAGCCAAGAGGTGGCAGGCCATAATTCACCCCTCCACTTT
d_gene: NA; abundance: NA; j_gene: TRBJ1-1; v_gene: TRBV21-1; CDR3aa: CASSFGEGRLWTEAFF; CDR3nt: TGTGCCAGCAGCTTTGGAGAGGGCAGATTGTGGACTGAAGCTTTCTTT
d_gene: NA; abundance: NA; j_gene: TRBJ1-2; v_gene: TRBV5-6; CDR3aa: CASSSTGNYGYTF; CDR3nt: TGTGCCAGCAGCTCAACAGGGAACTATGGCTACACCTTC
d_gene: TRBD1; abundance: few; j_gene: TRBJ1-2; v_gene: TRBV7-9; CDR3aa: CASSLGPGQGATNYGYTF; CDR3nt: TGTGCCAGCAGCTTAGGGCCGGGACAGGGGGCCACTAACTATGGCTACACCTTC
d_gene: NA; abundance: NA; j_gene: TRBJ1-6; v_gene: TRBV5-1; CDR3aa: CASSLAAFGNSPLHF; CDR3nt: TGCGCCAGCAGCTTGGCAGCTTTCGGGAATTCACCCCTCCACTTT
d_gene: NA; abundance: NA; j_gene: TRBJ1-2; v_gene: TRBV13; CDR3aa: CASSLRAGWNGYTF; CDR3nt: TGTGCCAGCAGCTTACGGGCAGGGTGGAATGGCTACACCTTC
d_gene: NA; abundance: NA; j_gene: TRBJ2-7; v_gene: TRBV11-2; CDR3aa: CASSFEHYEQYF; CDR3nt: TGTGCCAGCAGCTTCGAGCACTACGAGCAGTACTTC
d_gene: TRBD1; abundance: once; j_gene: TRBJ2-5; v_gene: TRBV5-5; CDR3aa: CASSRQGVETQYF; CDR3nt: TGTGCCAGCAGCCGACAGGGCGTAGAGACCCAGTACTTC
d_gene: NA; abundance: few; j_gene: TRBJ2-1; v_gene: TRBV19; CDR3aa: CASKGGTGQYNEQFF; CDR3nt: TGTGCCAGTAAGGGGGGGACAGGTCAATACAATGAGCAGTTCTTC
d_gene: NA; abundance: NA; j_gene: TRBJ2-5; v_gene: TRBV2; CDR3aa: CASRASILGTQYF; CDR3nt: TGTGCCAGCAGGGCCTCCATCCTAGGGACCCAGTACTTC
d_gene: NA; abundance: NA; j_gene: TRBJ2-3; v_gene: TRBV7-9; CDR3aa: CASSSTGITNTQYF; CDR3nt: TGTGCCAGCAGCTCTACAGGGATTACAAATACGCAGTATTTT
d_gene: TRBD2; abundance: NA; j_gene: TRBJ2-5; v_gene: TRBV9; CDR3aa: CASSQGLAGARAETQYF; CDR3nt: TGTGCCAGCAGCCAGGGACTAGCGGGGGCCCGAGCAGAGACCCAGTACTTC
d_gene: TRBD1; abundance: NA; j_gene: TRBJ2-1; v_gene: TRBV5-1; CDR3aa: CASSWTGGSDNEQFF; CDR3nt: TGCGCCAGCAGCTGGACAGGGGGATCGGACAATGAGCAGTTCTTC
d_gene: TRBD2; abundance: NA; j_gene: TRBJ2-1; v_gene: TRBV28; CDR3aa: CASSLSGGGYNEQFF; CDR3nt: TGTGCCAGCAGCCTAAGCGGGGGGGGTTACAATGAGCAGTTCTTC
d_gene: TRBD2; abundance: NA; j_gene: TRBJ2-7; v_gene: TRBV9; CDR3aa: CASSIAGTSGGSGVYEQYF; CDR3nt: TGTGCCAGCAGCATCGCCGGGACTAGCGGGGGGTCCGGAGTGTACGAGCAGTACTTC
d_gene: NA; abundance: few; j_gene: TRBJ1-1; v_gene: TRBV6-6; CDR3aa: CASSPQGNTEAFF; CDR3nt: TGTGCCAGCAGTCCACAGGGAAACACTGAAGCTTTCTTT
d_gene: TRBD2; abundance: NA; j_gene: TRBJ2-3; v_gene: TRBV12-5; CDR3aa: CASAPGLAGLNTDTQYF; CDR3nt: TGTGCTAGTGCCCCGGGGCTAGCGGGGCTGAACACAGATACGCAGTATTTT
d_gene: TRBD1; abundance: once; j_gene: TRBJ1-4; v_gene: TRBV7-9; CDR3aa: CASSSQTSPTGINEKLFF; CDR3nt: TGTGCCAGCAGCTCGCAAACATCCCCGACAGGGATAAATGAAAAACTGTTTTTT
d_gene: TRBD2; abundance: NA; j_gene: TRBJ2-7; v_gene: TRBV27; CDR3aa: CASSFPGTSVYEQYF; CDR3nt: TGTGCCAGCAGTTTCCCCGGGACTAGCGTCTACGAGCAGTACTTC
d_gene: NA; abundance: NA; j_gene: TRBJ1-5; v_gene: TRBV19; CDR3aa: CASNREADLYSNQPQHF; CDR3nt: TGTGCCAGTAACCGGGAAGCAGACCTGTATAGCAATCAGCCCCAGCATTTT
d_gene: NA; abundance: NA; j_gene: TRBJ1-2; v_gene: TRBV5-4; CDR3aa: CASSVLPGNYQGYTF; CDR3nt: TGTGCCAGCAGCGTTCTCCCAGGGAACTATCAAGGCTACACCTTC
d_gene: TRBD2; abundance: NA; j_gene: TRBJ2-7; v_gene: TRBV7-6; CDR3aa: CASSLAFAGGVGDEQYF; CDR3nt: TGTGCCAGCAGCTTAGCTTTCGCGGGGGGGGTTGGCGACGAGCAGTACTTC
d_gene: TRBD2; abundance: NA; j_gene: TRBJ2-7; v_gene: TRBV27; CDR3aa: CASSLSPAGLNYEQYF; CDR3nt: TGTGCCAGCAGTTTAAGCCCAGCGGGGCTGAACTACGAGCAGTACTTC
d_gene: NA; abundance: few; j_gene: TRBJ2-7; v_gene: TRBV4-3; CDR3aa: CASSQSPGDHYEQYF; CDR3nt: TGCGCCAGCAGCCAAAGCCCCGGAGACCACTACGAGCAGTACTTC
d_gene: TRBD2; abundance: once; j_gene: TRBJ2-3; v_gene: TRBV9; CDR3aa: CASSVDGGGVADTQYF; CDR3nt: TGTGCCAGCAGCGTAGACGGCGGGGGGGTGGCAGATACGCAGTATTTT
d_gene: NA; abundance: NA; j_gene: TRBJ1-1; v_gene: TRBV7-9; CDR3aa: CASSLDVLANTEAFF; CDR3nt: TGTGCCAGCAGCTTAGATGTTCTGGCGAACACTGAAGCTTTCTTT
d_gene: NA; abundance: NA; j_gene: TRBJ1-1; v_gene: TRBV19; CDR3aa: CASSILGRVGRTEAFF; CDR3nt: TGTGCCAGTAGTATCCTCGGGAGGGTGGGGCGCACTGAAGCTTTCTTT
d_gene: NA; abundance: NA; j_gene: TRBJ2-5; v_gene: TRBV25-1; CDR3aa: CASSDNTGYLQETQYF; CDR3nt: TGTGCCAGCAGTGACAATACAGGGTACCTTCAAGAGACCCAGTACTTC